Following are 13 T cell receptor beta chains from one sample sequenced in a study of T cells expressing NK-cell markers. TCRdb reprocessed the 5' RACE reads and stores each CDR3 protein as one record, lacking DNA. Here the sample table reports approximately 150,000 distinct CDR3 sequences. What was sequenced was blood T cells: a sorted CD56 or NKG2C T cell subset, CD4+ or CD8+ T cells, or bulk PBMC T cells (not recorded which). These receptors all stem from a woman aged 18 to 75 in good health.

This chain uses TRBV5-1 with TRBJ1-3; the TCRdb call, TRBD1, lacks DNA for checking. The germline V gene encodes CDR1 SGHRS and CDR2 YFSETQ. CDR3 length: 15 amino acids. This CDR3 is CASSLDVGVTNTIYF.

The chain recombines TRBV6-2 or TRBV6-3 with TRBJ1-1; the D call from TCRdb, TRBD1, cannot be confirmed without DNA. The germline V gene has CDR1 MNHEY and CDR2 SVGEGT. This CDR3 has 14 residues. Here the CDR3 reads CASSYNRRGTEAFF.

The rearrangement links TRBV3-1 to TRBJ2-1. Germline V CDR1 and CDR2: LGHDT, YNNKEL (reference sequence). CDR3 length: 13 amino acids. This CDR3 reads CASSQAALNEQFF.

The chain is built from TRBV28 and TRBJ1-5; TCRdb returns TRBD1, unconfirmable since there is no DNA. The CDR3 has 13 residues. Germline-derived CDR1 and CDR2 are MDHEN and SYDVKM. The CDR3: CASSFRGDQPQHF.

The V gene is TRBV7-3, the J gene TRBJ2-1; TCRdb outputs TRBD2, but without DNA this stays unchecked. CDR1 is SGHTA and CDR2 is FQGTGA in the germline V gene. The CDR3 spans 15 residues. The chain's CDR3 is CASSTGTSGNNEQFF.

This chain links TRBV5-8 with TRBJ1-2; the D gene TCRdb calls, TRBD1, cannot be checked with no DNA. CDR1 and CDR2 from the germline V gene are SGHTS and YDEGEE. This CDR3 contains 14 residues. The CDR3 here is CASSTLGKGSGYTF.

The chain employs TRBV20-1 and TRBJ2-5; no DNA is available, so the TRBD1 call from TCRdb remains unchecked. Germline V gene data show CDR1 as DFQATT and CDR2 as SNEGSKA (reference sequence). The CDR3 length is 14 residues. CDR3 amino acids: CSARPLVAGRTQYF.

The rearrangement joins TRBV6-5 to TRBJ2-3. The germline V gene encodes CDR1 MNHEY and CDR2 SVGAGI. This CDR3 comprises 15 residues. CDR3 sequence: CASSYRGIDTDTQYF.

The rearrangement links TRBV15 to TRBJ2-3. The CDR3 is 15 residues long. Per germline, CDR1 LNHNV and CDR2 YYDKDF (reference sequence). The CDR3: CATSRDFSSTDTQYF.

The gene calls are TRBV2 and TRBJ1-1; without DNA, the TCRdb call of TRBD1 cannot be checked. The CDR3 is 13 residues long. The germline V gene encodes CDR1 SNHLY and CDR2 FYNNEI. The CDR3 spells CASSMRGSGEAFF. The whole variable domain, filled in from reference TRBV2 and TRBJ1-1, reads EPEVTQTPSHQVTQMGQEVILRCVPISNHLYFYWYRQILGQKVEFLVSFYNNEISEKSEIFDDQFSVERPDGSNFTLKIRSTKLEDSAMYFCASSMRGSGEAFFGQGTRLTVV.

The chain employs TRBV5-1 and TRBJ2-3; absent DNA, TCRdb's TRBD2 call cannot be checked. From germline, CDR1 is SGHRS and CDR2 YFSETQ. The CDR3 length is 18 residues. The chain's CDR3 is CASSRGLAGDWSTDTQYF.

The genes are TRBV7-2 and TRBJ2-5; as DNA is missing, the TRBD2 call by TCRdb cannot be tested. The CDR3 length is 13 residues. CDR1 is SGHTA, CDR2 FQGNSA, per germline. CDR3 residues: CASSLGLVETQYF.

The rearrangement links TRBV5-1 to TRBJ1-3; TCRdb lists TRBD1, though no DNA is available to test this call. The length of the CDR3 is 16 residues. Germline loops: CDR1 SGHRS, CDR2 YFSETQ. The CDR3 region is CASSLGTAHSGNTIYF.